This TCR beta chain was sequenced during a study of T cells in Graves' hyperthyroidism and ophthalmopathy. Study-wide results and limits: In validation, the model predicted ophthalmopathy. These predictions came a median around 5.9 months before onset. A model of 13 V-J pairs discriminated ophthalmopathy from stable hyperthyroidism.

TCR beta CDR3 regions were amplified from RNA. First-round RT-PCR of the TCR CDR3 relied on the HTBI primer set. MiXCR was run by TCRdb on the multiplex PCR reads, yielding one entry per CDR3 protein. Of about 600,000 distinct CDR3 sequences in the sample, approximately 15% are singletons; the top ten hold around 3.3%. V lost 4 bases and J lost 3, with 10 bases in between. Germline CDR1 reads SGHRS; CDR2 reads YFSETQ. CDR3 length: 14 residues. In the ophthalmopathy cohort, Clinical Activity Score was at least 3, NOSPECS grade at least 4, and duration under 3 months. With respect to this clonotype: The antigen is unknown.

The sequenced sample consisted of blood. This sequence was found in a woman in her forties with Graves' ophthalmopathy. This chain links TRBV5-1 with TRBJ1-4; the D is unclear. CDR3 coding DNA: TGCGCCAGCAGCCCGGGAACTTCTAATGAAAAACTGTTTTTT. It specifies CASSPGTSNEKLFF. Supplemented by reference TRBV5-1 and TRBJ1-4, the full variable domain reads KAGVTQTPRYLIKTRGQQVTLSCSPISGHRSVSWYQQTPGQGLQFLFEYFSETQRNKGNFPGRFSGRQFSNSRSEMNVSTLELGDSALYLCASSPGTSNEKLFFGSGTQLSVL.